This TCR beta chain was recovered during a study of cytomegalovirus exposure and HLA in healthy donors. CDR1 and CDR2 from the germline V gene are MGHRA and YSYEKL. The ends were cut back, 0 bases at V and 3 bases at J, with 14 bases in the middle. The CDR3 has 16 amino acids. Study observations and caveats: An analysis was carried out later, and it reportedly showed fewer N-insertions in an Asian-associated ancestry cluster than the approximately 700-donor mean. Cytomegalovirus status was reportedly diagnosed by the classifier with high specificity and sensitivity. The study designated 150 to 200 TCR beta chains cytomegalovirus-associated. A later analysis by the authors found several of the most significant clusters apparently linked to common viral pathogens.

PCR involved 60 Vbeta and 13 Jbeta primers. Sequenced by immunoSEQ multiplex PCR; TCRdb stores in-frame clones only, minus some. Among about 67,000 clones listed, 55% to 80% were seen once. A note on this clone: The antigen remains undetermined.

Material: PBMCs. This chain joins TRBV4-1 and TRBJ1-2; D might be TRBD1 (6 bases). This TCR was recovered from a young woman in good health and CMV-seronegative. The chain's CDR3 is CASSQDRGRGYYGYTF. CDR3 nucleotides: TGCGCCAGCAGCCAAGATCGAGGCAGGGGTTACTATGGCTACACCTTC.